This T cell receptor (beta chain) was found in a study of cytomegalovirus exposure and HLA in healthy donors. The PCR had 60 Vbeta and 13 Jbeta primers. Sequencing was performed with immunoSEQ multiplex PCR; in TCRdb, only in-frame clones are kept and a portion is missing. The sample carries 84,000 or so clones, 79% recorded once. Overall study results and limits: Later analysis associated a missense DCLRE1C variant with TCR beta V- and J-gene trimming.

This CDR3 spans 18 amino acids. The J segment lost 0 bases and the V segment lost 0 bases, leaving 7 bases of the junction unmatched. Germline V gene data show CDR1 as GTSNPN and CDR2 as SVGIG (reference sequence). In the case of this clone: No antigen is known for it.

This clonotype originated in a man aged 30-40 years in good health and CMV-seronegative. The chain couples TRBV30 to TRBJ1-6; 8 bases align to TRBD1. Sequenced material: PBMCs. The CDR3 DNA reads TGTGCCTGGAGTGTACGGGCAGGGGGCACCTCCTATAATTCACCCCTCCACTTT. Translating gives CAWSVRAGGTSYNSPLHF.